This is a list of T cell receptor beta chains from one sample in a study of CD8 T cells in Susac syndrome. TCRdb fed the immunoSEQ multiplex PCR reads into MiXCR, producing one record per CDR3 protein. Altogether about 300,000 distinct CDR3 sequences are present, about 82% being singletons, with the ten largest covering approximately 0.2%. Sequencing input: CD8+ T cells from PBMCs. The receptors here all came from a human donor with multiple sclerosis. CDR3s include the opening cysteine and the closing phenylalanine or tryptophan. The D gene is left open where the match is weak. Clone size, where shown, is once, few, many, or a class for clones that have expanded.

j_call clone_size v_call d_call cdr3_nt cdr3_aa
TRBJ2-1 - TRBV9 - TGTGCCAGCAGCGACCCCTCCCCGGGCTACAATGAGCAGTTCTTC CASSDPSPGYNEQFF
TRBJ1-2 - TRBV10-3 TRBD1 TGTGCCATCAGTGAGAACCCGGGACAGGGCGGTAACTATGGCTACACCTTC CAISENPGQGGNYGYTF
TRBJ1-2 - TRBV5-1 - TGCGCCAGCAGCTTGGCCGTTAACGGCGACTATGGCTACACCTTC CASSLAVNGDYGYTF
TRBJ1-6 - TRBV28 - TGTGCCAGCAGTCTAAGGGGCACAGGGTTGGTGTCCTATAATTCACCCCTCCACTTT CASSLRGTGLVSYNSPLHF
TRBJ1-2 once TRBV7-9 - TGTGCCAGCAGCTCGACCGCGGAGGCCAAAGCGACTAACTATGGCTACACCTTC CASSSTAEAKATNYGYTF
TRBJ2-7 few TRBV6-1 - TGTGCCAGCAGTCCCTTGGCGGCGAGCTCCTACGAGCAGTACTTC CASSPLAASSYEQYF
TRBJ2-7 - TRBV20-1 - TGCAGTGCTAGACCCCAGGAGTCCTACGAGCAGTACTTC CSARPQESYEQYF
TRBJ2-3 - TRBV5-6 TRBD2 TGTGCCAGCGCTGGACTAGTTTCTCCCCCAGATACGCAGTATTTT CASAGLVSPPDTQYF
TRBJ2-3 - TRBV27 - TGTGCCAGCAGTTCCCTGCCGGGCCCCTACACGCAGTATTTT CASSSLPGPYTQYF
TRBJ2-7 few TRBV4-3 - TGCGCCAGCAGCCAAGATCCCCGGGGGCCGGGGTACGAGCAGTACTTC CASSQDPRGPGYEQYF
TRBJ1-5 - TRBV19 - TGTGCCAGTAGTATCTTGTCCCAGGGAGCATCGCGCCAGCCCCAGCATTTT CASSILSQGASRQPQHF
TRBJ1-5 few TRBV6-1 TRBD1 TGTGCCAGCAGTATGACAGGGGATGGGAATCAGCCCCAGCATTTT CASSMTGDGNQPQHF
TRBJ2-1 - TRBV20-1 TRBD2 TGCAGTGCTACTTCGGGACTAGCGGAATTCTCCTACAATGAGCAGTTCTTC CSATSGLAEFSYNEQFF
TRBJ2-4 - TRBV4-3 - TGCGCCAGCAGCCAAGAGGTCTACGGTTTAAACATTCAGTACTTC CASSQEVYGLNIQYF
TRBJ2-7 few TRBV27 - TGTGCCAGCAGCCCCTCTTCGGAGGGCCGCGAGCAGTACTTC CASSPSSEGREQYF